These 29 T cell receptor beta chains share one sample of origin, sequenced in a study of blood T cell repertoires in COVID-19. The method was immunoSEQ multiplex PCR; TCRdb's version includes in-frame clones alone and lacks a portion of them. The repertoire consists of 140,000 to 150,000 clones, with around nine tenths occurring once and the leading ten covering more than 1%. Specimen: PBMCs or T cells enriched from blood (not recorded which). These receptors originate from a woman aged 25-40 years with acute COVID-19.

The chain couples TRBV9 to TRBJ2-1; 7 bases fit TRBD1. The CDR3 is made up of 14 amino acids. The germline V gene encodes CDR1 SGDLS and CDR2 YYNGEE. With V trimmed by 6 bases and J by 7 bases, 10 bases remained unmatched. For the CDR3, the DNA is TGTGCCAGCAACATACAGGGGTTGGGGAATGAGCAGTTCTTC. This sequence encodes CASNIQGLGNEQFF.

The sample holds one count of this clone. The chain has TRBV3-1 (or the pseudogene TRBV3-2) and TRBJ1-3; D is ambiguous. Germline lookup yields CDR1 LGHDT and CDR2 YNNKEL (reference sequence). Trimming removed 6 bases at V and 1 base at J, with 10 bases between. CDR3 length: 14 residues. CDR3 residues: CASRLTQSGNTIYF. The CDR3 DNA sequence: TGTGCCAGCAGATTGACTCAGTCTGGAAACACCATATATTTT.

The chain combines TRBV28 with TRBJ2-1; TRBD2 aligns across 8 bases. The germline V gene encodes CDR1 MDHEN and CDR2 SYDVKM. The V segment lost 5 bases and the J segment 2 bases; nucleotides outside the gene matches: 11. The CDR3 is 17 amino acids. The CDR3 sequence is CASSPRGSGVPYNEQFF. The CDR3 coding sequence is TGTGCCAGCAGTCCCCGAGGTAGCGGGGTCCCCTACAATGAGCAGTTCTTC.

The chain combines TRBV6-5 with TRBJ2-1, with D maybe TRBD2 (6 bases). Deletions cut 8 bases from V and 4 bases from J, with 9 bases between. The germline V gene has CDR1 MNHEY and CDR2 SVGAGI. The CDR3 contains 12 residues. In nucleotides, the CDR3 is TGTGCCAGCCAGACTAGATACAATGAGCAGTTCTTC. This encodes CASQTRYNEQFF.

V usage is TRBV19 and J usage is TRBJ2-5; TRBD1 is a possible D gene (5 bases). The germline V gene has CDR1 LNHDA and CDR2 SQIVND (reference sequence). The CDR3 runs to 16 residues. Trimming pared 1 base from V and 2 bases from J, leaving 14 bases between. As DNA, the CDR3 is TGTGCCAGTAGTATAGCCCTCGGCGCAGGGCAAGAGACCCAGTACTTC. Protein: CASSIALGAGQETQYF.

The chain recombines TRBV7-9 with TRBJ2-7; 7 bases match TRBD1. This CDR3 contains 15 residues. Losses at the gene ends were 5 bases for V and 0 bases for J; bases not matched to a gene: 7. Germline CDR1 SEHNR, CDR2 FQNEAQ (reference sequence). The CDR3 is CASSPLKGASYEQYF. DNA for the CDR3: TGTGCCAGCAGCCCCCTAAAGGGGGCCTCCTACGAGCAGTACTTC.

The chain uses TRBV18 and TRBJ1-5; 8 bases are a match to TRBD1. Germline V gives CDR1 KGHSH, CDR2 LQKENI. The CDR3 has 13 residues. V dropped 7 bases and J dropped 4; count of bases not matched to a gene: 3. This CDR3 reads CASLGDRNQPQHF. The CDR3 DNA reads TGTGCCAGCTTGGGGGACAGGAATCAGCCCCAGCATTTT.

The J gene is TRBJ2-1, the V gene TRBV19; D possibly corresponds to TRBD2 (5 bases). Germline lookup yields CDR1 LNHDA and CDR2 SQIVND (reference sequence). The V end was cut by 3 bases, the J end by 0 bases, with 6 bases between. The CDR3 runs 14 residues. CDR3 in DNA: TGTGCCAGTAGTATGGCGGGCTCCTACAATGAGCAGTTCTTC. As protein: CASSMAGSYNEQFF.

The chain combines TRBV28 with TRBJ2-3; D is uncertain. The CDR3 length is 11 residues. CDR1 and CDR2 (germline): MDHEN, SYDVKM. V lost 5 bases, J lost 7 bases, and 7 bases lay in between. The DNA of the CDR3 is TGTGCCAGCAGTACAGAAAATACGCAGTATTTT. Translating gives CASSTENTQYF.

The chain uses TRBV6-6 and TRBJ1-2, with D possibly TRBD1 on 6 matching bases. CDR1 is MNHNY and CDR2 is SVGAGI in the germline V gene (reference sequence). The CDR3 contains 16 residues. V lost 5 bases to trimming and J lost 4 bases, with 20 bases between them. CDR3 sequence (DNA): TGTGCCAGCAGTCGAGGGGGGGACGGGGTAATCTATGGCTACACCTTC. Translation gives CASSRGGDGVIYGYTF.

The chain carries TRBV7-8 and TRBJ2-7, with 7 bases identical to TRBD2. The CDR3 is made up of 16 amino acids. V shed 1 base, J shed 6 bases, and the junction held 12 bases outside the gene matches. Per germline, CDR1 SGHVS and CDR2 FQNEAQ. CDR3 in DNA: TGTGCCAGCAGCTTAGAGTTAGGGAGGGACGCGGGCGAGCAGTACTTC. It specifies CASSLELGRDAGEQYF.

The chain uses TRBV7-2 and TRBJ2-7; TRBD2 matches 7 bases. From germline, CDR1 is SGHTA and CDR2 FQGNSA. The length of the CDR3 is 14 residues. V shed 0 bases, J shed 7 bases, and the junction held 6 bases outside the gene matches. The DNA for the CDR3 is TGTGCCAGCAGCTTAGCGGGAGGGCCTTGGGAGCAGTACTTC. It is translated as CASSLAGGPWEQYF.

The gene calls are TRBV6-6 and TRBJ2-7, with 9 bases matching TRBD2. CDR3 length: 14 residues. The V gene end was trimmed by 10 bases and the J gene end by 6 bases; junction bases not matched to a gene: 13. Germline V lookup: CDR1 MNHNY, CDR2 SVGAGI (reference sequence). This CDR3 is CAIGRREGRSEQYF. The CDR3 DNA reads TGTGCCATAGGCAGGCGGGAGGGCCGGTCCGAGCAGTACTTC.

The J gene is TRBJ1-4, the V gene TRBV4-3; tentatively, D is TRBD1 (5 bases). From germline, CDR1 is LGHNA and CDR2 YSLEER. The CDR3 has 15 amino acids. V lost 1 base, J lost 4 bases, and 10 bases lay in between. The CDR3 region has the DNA TGCGCCAGCAGCCAAGGGGGCAGTAATAATGAAAAACTGTTTTTT. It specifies CASSQGGSNNEKLFF.

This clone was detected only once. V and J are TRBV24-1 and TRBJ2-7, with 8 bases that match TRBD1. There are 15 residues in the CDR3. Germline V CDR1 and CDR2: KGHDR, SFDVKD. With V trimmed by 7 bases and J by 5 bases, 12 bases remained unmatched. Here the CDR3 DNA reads TGTGCCACCAGCGGATCAGGGGGCGCAAGGGACGAGCAGTACTTC. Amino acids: CATSGSGGARDEQYF.

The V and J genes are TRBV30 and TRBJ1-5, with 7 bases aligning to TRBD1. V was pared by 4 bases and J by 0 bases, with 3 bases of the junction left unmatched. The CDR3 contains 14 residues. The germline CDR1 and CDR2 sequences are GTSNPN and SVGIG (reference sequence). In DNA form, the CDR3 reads TGTGCCTGGACACAGGGGCATAGCAATCAGCCCCAGCATTTT. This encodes CAWTQGHSNQPQHF.

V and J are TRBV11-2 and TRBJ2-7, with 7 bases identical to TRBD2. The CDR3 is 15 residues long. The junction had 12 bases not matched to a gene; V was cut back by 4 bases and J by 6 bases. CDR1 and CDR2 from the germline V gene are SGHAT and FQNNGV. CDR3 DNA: TGTGCCAGCAGCTGGACTCAAGGGAGGGAAGGCGAGCAGTACTTC. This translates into CASSWTQGREGEQYF.

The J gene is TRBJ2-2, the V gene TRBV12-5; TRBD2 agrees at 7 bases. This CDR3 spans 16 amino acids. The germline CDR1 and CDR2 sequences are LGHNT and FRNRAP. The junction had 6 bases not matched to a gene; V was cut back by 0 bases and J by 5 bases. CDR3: CASGLVQAGETGELFF. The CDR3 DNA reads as TGTGCTAGTGGTTTGGTACAGGCGGGAGAAACCGGGGAGCTGTTTTTT.

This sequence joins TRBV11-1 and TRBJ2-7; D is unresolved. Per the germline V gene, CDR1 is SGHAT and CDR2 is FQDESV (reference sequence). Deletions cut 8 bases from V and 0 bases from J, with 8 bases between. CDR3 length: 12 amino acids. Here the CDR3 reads CASGGFSYEQYF. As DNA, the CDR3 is TGTGCCAGCGGCGGATTCTCCTACGAGCAGTACTTC.

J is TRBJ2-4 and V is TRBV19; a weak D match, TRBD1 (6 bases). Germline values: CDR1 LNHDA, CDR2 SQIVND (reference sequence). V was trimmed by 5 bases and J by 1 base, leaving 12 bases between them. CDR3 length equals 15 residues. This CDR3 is CASSEGTGAKNIQYF. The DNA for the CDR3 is TGTGCCAGTAGTGAGGGCACAGGGGCCAAAAACATTCAGTACTTC. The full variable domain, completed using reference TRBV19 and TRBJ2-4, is DGGITQSPKYLFRKEGQNVTLSCEQNLNHDAMYWYRQDPGQGLRLIYYSQIVNDFQKGDIAEGYSVSREKKESFPLTVTSAQKNPTAFYLCASSEGTGAKNIQYFGAGTRLSVL.

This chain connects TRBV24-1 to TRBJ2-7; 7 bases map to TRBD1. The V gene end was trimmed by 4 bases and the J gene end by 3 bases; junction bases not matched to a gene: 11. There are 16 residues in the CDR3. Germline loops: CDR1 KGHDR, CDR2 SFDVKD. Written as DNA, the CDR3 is TGTGCCACCAGTGAGAAGAAGGGACAGTTAAACTACGAGCAGTACTTC. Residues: CATSEKKGQLNYEQYF.

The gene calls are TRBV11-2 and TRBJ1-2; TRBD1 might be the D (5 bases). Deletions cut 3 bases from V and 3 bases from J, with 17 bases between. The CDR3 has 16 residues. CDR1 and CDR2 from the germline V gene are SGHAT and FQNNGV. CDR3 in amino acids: CASSFSLGTKYYGYTF. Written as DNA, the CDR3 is TGTGCCAGCAGCTTCTCGCTTGGGACTAAGTACTATGGCTACACCTTC.

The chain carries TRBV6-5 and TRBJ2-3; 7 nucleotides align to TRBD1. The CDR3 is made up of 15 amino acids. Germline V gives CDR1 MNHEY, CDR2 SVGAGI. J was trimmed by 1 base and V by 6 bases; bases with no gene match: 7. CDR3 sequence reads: CASSFRDRGTDTQYF. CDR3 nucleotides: TGTGCCAGCAGCTTCCGGGACAGAGGCACAGATACGCAGTATTTT.

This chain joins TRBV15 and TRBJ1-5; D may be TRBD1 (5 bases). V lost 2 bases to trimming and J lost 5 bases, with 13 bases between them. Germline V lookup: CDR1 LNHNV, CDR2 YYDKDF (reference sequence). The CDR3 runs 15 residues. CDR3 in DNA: TGTGCCACCAGCAGACCTACAGGTGGAGATCAGCCCCAGCATTTT. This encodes CATSRPTGGDQPQHF.

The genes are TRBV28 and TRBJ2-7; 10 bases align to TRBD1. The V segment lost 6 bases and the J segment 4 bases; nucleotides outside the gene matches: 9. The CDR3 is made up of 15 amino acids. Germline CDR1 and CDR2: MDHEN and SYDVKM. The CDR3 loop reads CASSLGTGVWYEQYF. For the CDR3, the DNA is TGTGCCAGCAGCCTTGGGACAGGGGTTTGGTACGAGCAGTACTTC.

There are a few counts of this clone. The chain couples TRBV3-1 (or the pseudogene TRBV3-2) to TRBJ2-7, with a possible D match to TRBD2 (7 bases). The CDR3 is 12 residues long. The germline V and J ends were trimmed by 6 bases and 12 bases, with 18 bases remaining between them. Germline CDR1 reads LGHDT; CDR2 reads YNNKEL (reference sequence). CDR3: CASRPHRGAWYF. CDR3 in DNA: TGTGCCAGCAGACCCCACCGGGGGGCATGGTACTTC.

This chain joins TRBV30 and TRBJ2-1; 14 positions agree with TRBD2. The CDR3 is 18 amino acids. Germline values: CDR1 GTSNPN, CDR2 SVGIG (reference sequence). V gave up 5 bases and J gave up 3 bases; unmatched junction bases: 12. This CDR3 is CAWGGGTSGRMGYNEQFF. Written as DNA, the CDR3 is TGTGCCTGGGGGGGTGGGACTAGCGGGAGAATGGGCTACAATGAGCAGTTCTTC.

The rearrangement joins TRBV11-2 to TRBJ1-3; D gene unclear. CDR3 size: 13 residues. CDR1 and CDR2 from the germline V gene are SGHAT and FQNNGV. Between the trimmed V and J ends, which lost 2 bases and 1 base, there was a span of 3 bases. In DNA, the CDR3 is TGTGCCAGCAGCTTATTATCTGGAAACACCATATATTTT. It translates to CASSLLSGNTIYF.

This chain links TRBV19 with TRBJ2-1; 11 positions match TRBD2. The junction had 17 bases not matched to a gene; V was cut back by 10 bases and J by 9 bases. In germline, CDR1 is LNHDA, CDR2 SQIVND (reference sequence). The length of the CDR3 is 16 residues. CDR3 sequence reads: CATEIPQLAGVGEQFF. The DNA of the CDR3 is TGTGCCACCGAAATCCCCCAACTAGCGGGAGTTGGTGAGCAGTTCTTC.